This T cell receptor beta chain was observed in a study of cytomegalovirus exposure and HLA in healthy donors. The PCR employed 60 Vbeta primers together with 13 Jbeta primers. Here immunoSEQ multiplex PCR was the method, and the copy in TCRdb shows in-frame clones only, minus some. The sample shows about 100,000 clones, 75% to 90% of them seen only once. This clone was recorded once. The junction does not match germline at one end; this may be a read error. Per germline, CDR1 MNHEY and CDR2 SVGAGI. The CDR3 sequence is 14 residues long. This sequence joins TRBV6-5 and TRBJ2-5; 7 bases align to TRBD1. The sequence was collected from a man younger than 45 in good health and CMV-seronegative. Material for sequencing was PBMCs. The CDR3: CASSDSITGDREYF. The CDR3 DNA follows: TGTGCCAGCAGTGACTCGATCACAGGGGACCGGGAGTACTTC.